The text below deals with one T cell receptor (beta chain). This CDR3 comprises 16 residues. Germline values: CDR1 MNHEY, CDR2 SVGAGI. The V segment lost 0 bases and the J segment 7 bases; nucleotides outside the gene matches: 5. This specimen belongs to a study of blood T cell repertoires in COVID-19. Study details: Researchers got acute and convalescent COVID-19 samples from the United States, Italy and Spain. The analysed material was cDNA or gDNA that came from T cells, B-cell-depleted T cells, or PBMCs.

Per the study methods: Cell counts per sample came from amplifying reference gene primers. Only in-frame clones appear in the TCRdb table, and some are missing; sequencing was by immunoSEQ multiplex PCR. That table gives V, J and clone size, and the DNA gave D and trimming. The profile shows about 40,000 clones, around 90% of them singletons. The chain has TRBV6-5 and TRBJ1-4, with 10 bases aligning to TRBD1. The sequenced sample was peripheral blood. This receptor was identified in a woman older than 75 with active COVID-19. CDR3 sequence reads: CASSYSETGGGEKLFF. CDR3 sequence (DNA): TGTGCCAGCAGTTACTCGGAGACAGGGGGCGGTGAAAAACTGTTTTTT.